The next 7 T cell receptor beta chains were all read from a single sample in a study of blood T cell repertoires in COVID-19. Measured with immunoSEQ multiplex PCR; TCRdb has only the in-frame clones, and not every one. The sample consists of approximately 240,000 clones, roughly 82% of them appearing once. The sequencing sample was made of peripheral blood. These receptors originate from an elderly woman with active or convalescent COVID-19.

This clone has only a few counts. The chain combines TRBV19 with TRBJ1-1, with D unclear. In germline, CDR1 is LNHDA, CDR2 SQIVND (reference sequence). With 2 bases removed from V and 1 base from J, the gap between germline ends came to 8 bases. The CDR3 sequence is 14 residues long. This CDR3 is CASSISRQNTEAFF. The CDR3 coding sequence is TGTGCCAGTAGTATAAGTAGACAGAACACTGAAGCTTTCTTT.

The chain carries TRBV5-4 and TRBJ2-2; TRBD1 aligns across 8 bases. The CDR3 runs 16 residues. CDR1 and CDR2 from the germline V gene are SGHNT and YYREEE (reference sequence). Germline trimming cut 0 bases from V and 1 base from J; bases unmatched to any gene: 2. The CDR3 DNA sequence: TGTGCCAGCAGCTTGGTAGGGACAGGGAACACCGGGGAGCTGTTTTTT. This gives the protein CASSLVGTGNTGELFF.

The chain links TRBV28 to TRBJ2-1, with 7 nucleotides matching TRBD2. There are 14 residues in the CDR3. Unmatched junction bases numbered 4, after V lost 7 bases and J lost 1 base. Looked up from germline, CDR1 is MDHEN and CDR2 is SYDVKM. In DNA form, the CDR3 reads TGTGCCAGCACCCTCGGGGGGTCCTACAATGAGCAGTTCTTC. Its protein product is CASTLGGSYNEQFF.

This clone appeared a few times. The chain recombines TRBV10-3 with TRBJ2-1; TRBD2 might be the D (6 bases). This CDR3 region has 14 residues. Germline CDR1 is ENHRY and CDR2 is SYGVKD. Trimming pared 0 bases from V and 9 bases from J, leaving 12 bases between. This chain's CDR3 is CAISESTVGGEQFF. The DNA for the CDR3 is TGTGCCATCAGTGAGTCGACTGTGGGAGGTGAGCAGTTCTTC.

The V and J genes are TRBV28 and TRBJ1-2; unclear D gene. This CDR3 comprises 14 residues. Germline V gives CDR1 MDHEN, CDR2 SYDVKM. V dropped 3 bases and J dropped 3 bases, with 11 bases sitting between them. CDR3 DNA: TGTGCCAGCAGTTTTGGCGGGAACTACTATGGCTACACCTTC. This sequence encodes CASSFGGNYYGYTF.

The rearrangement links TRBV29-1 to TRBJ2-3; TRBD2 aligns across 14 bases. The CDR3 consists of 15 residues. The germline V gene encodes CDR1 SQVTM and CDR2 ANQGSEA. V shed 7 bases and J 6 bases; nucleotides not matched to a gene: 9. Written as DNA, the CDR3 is TGCAGCGCTCGGACTAGCGGGGGGCATGCGGATACGCAGTATTTT. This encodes CSARTSGGHADTQYF.

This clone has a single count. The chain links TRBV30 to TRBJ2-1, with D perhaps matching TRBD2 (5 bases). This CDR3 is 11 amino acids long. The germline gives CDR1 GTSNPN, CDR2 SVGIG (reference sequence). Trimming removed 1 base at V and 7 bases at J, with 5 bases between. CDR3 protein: CAWSGENEQFF. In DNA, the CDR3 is TGTGCCTGGAGTGGGGAGAATGAGCAGTTCTTC.